This record covers a single T cell receptor beta chain. The sample originates from a study of T cells in tumors after PD-1 blockade. Background on the study: Excluded were patients with checkpoint blockade, immunosuppressants, or radiotherapy or other anti-cancer therapy within 4 weeks. Patients received pembrolizumab 200 mg every 3 weeks or cemiplimab 350 mg every 2 weeks. During anti-PD-1 treatment, some patients continued daily vismodegib 150 mg.

Sequencing used immunoSEQ multiplex PCR; TCRdb keeps in-frame clones, though not all of them. The sample has about 59,000 clones, 80% seen once; the top ten hold around an eighth. The length of the CDR3 is 14 residues. V was clipped by 3 bases and J by 5 bases, with 13 bases between them. In germline, CDR1 is MNHEY, CDR2 SMNVEV (reference sequence). V usage is TRBV27 and J usage is TRBJ2-5, with a possible D match to TRBD1 (6 bases). This TCR was sampled from a human donor with basal cell carcinoma. The starting material was PBMCs, obtained before anti-PD-1 treatment. DNA of the CDR3: TGTGCCAGCAGTTTCACGACAGGCGGGGAGACCCAGTACTTC. Its translation is CASSFTTGGETQYF.